A selection of T cell receptor beta chains follows, all from one sample in a study of CD8 T cells in ankylosing spondylitis. Each CDR3 protein gets one entry after TCRdb re-called the 5' RACE reads with MiXCR. The table lists about 450,000 distinct CDR3 sequences, roughly 26% of them singletons. Sequencing was performed on blood, either unsorted or a sorted T cell fraction (not recorded which). These receptors all stem from a male donor with ankylosing spondylitis. The CDR3 runs from the conserved cysteine through the conserved F or W. The D gene is left open where the match is weak. A clone size is listed for some rows: how often the clone was seen (once, few, many), or a class if it is expanded.

v_call	d_call	clone_size	j_call	cdr3_aa	cdr3_nt
TRBV20-1	TRBD1	NA	TRBJ1-1	CSAGPFDRDTEAFF	TGCAGTGCAGGCCCTTTCGACAGGGACACTGAAGCTTTCTTT
TRBV18	TRBD1	few	TRBJ1-1	CASSRRTGGGFEAFF	TGTGCCAGCTCACGCCGGACAGGGGGGGGCTTTGAAGCTTTCTTT
TRBV29-1	TRBD1	few	TRBJ2-3	CSVRTGPLTDTQYF	TGCAGCGTTAGGACAGGGCCGCTCACAGATACGCAGTATTTT
TRBV21-1	NA	NA	TRBJ1-5	CASSKRGLLASGNQPQHF	TGTGCCAGCAGCAAACGGGGACTCCTCGCGTCGGGCAATCAGCCCCAGCATTTT
TRBV7-9	TRBD2	NA	TRBJ2-4	CASSLGGSGRAKNIQYF	TGTGCCAGCAGCTTAGGAGGTAGCGGGAGGGCCAAAAACATTCAGTACTTC
TRBV11-2	NA	few	TRBJ2-5	CASSLGYSGETQYF	TGTGCCAGCAGCTTAGGCTACTCGGGGGAGACCCAGTACTTC
TRBV9	TRBD2	NA	TRBJ2-3	CASSFRLAQSSTDTQYF	TGTGCCAGCAGCTTTCGACTAGCGCAATCTAGCACAGATACGCAGTATTTT
TRBV5-1	NA	NA	TRBJ2-1	CASPWGGTNEQFF	TGCGCCAGCCCCTGGGGTGGAACCAATGAGCAGTTCTTC
TRBV6-2/TRBV6-3	NA	NA	TRBJ2-1	CASRHTVYEQFF	TGTGCCAGCAGACACACTGTCTATGAGCAGTTCTTC
TRBV12-3/TRBV12-4	TRBD2	NA	TRBJ2-1	CASRTSGRGSYNEQFF	TGTGCCAGCAGGACTAGCGGGAGGGGATCCTACAATGAGCAGTTCTTC
TRBV5-5	TRBD1	few	TRBJ1-3	CASSSLTGQVVGNTIYF	TGTGCCAGCAGCTCTCTCACTGGACAGGTGGTTGGAAACACCATATATTTT
TRBV11-2	NA	NA	TRBJ2-1	CASSLLLSSYNEQFF	TGTGCCAGCAGCCTACTCCTGAGCTCCTACAATGAGCAGTTCTTC
TRBV29-1	TRBD1	few	TRBJ2-1	CSVGQGDEQFF	TGCAGCGTTGGACAGGGAGATGAGCAGTTCTTC
TRBV15	NA	few	TRBJ2-7	CATSRDPTAYEQYF	TGTGCCACCAGCAGGGACCCGACGGCCTACGAGCAGTACTTC
TRBV12-3/TRBV12-4	TRBD1	few	TRBJ1-1	CASSHTGGASTEAFF	TGTGCCAGCAGCCATACAGGGGGCGCGTCGACTGAAGCTTTCTTT
TRBV12-3/TRBV12-4	NA	few	TRBJ2-2	CASSLGQSHTGELFF	TGTGCCAGCAGTTTAGGCCAGTCACACACCGGGGAGCTGTTTTTT
TRBV12-3/TRBV12-4	TRBD1	few	TRBJ2-5	CASRRQGLVQTQYF	TGTGCCAGCAGGAGACAGGGGCTGGTGCAGACCCAGTACTTC
TRBV12-3/TRBV12-4	TRBD1	few	TRBJ2-6	CASNPDRDHNVLTF	TGTGCCAGCAATCCGGACAGGGACCACAACGTCCTGACTTTC
TRBV5-1	TRBD1	many	TRBJ1-2	CASSLRTGGNYGYTF	TGCGCCAGCAGCTTGCGGACAGGGGGAAACTATGGCTACACCTTC
TRBV12-3/TRBV12-4	NA	NA	TRBJ2-3	CASRPTGSADTQYF	TGTGCCAGCAGGCCTACAGGGAGCGCGGATACGCAGTATTTT
TRBV4-2	TRBD2	few	TRBJ2-3	CASSQSGGRGSTDTQYF	TGTGCCAGCAGCCAAAGTGGCGGGAGAGGTAGCACAGATACGCAGTATTTT
TRBV11-1	TRBD2	NA	TRBJ2-1	CASSLVVGTRGSGVDNVQFF	TGTGCCAGCAGCTTAGTAGTGGGCACCAGAGGTAGCGGGGTAGACAATGTGCAGTTCTTC
TRBV5-6	NA	few	TRBJ2-7	CASSLGFRQDSYEQYF	TGTGCCAGCAGCTTGGGTTTCAGGCAGGACTCCTACGAGCAGTACTTC
TRBV7-2	TRBD1	few	TRBJ1-5	CASTQGGAGNQPQHF	TGTGCCAGCACCCAGGGGGGGGCCGGCAATCAGCCCCAGCATTTT
TRBV15	NA	NA	TRBJ1-4	CATSRDPEGGDEKLFF	TGTGCCACCAGCAGAGATCCGGAAGGAGGGGATGAAAAACTGTTTTTT
TRBV7-9	NA	NA	TRBJ2-7	CASSSIYAYEQYF	TGTGCCAGCAGCTCTATTTACGCCTACGAGCAGTACTTC
TRBV2	NA	NA	TRBJ1-2	CASSRFQGSDYGYTF	TGTGCCAGCAGCCGTTTCCAAGGCAGCGACTATGGCTACACCTTC
TRBV20-1	NA	NA	TRBJ2-7	CSAPGSGDREQYF	TGCAGTGCCCCAGGATCAGGGGATCGCGAGCAGTACTTC
TRBV29-1	TRBD2	NA	TRBJ2-2	CSASSGRFPGELFF	TGCAGCGCCTCTAGCGGGAGGTTTCCGGGGGAGCTGTTTTTT
TRBV6-1	NA	many	TRBJ2-1	CASRASAGYGNEQFF	TGTGCCAGCAGGGCATCTGCGGGGTACGGGAATGAGCAGTTCTTC
TRBV20-1	TRBD1	few	TRBJ1-2	CSAGTGTGAYGYTF	TGCAGTGCTGGTACCGGGACAGGGGCGTATGGCTACACCTTC
TRBV10-3	TRBD2	few	TRBJ2-1	CAISGLAGVWEQFF	TGTGCCATCAGTGGACTAGCGGGAGTATGGGAGCAGTTCTTC
TRBV5-1	TRBD1	many	TRBJ2-3	CASSSGQGARDTQYF	TGCGCCAGCAGCTCCGGACAGGGGGCTAGAGATACGCAGTATTTT
TRBV28	NA	few	TRBJ1-3	CASSWRNSGNTIYF	TGTGCCAGCAGTTGGAGGAACTCTGGAAACACCATATATTTT
TRBV15	TRBD2	NA	TRBJ2-1	CATSREWREGRGEQFF	TGTGCCACCAGCAGAGAGTGGCGGGAGGGCCGGGGTGAGCAGTTCTTC
TRBV6-1	NA	few	TRBJ2-5	CASSENTLGTQYF	TGTGCCAGCAGTGAGAATACTTTGGGGACCCAGTACTTC
TRBV11-3	NA	few	TRBJ1-2	CATSRINYGYTF	TGTGCCACCTCGCGGATAAACTATGGCTACACCTTC
TRBV4-2	TRBD2	few	TRBJ2-1	CASSQVSLAGGGEQFF	TGTGCCAGCAGCCAAGTGAGCCTAGCGGGAGGAGGAGAGCAGTTCTTC
TRBV10-3	TRBD1	few	TRBJ2-5	CAISELGTGDQTQYF	TGTGCCATCAGTGAGCTTGGGACAGGGGATCAGACCCAGTACTTC
TRBV20-1	TRBD2	few	TRBJ2-5	CSARDLRGLAGGPRQETQYF	TGCAGTGCTAGAGATCTGAGGGGACTAGCGGGAGGGCCAAGGCAAGAGACCCAGTACTTC
TRBV15	TRBD2	NA	TRBJ2-1	CATSRDPSGYNEQFF	TGTGCCACCAGCAGAGACCCTAGCGGATACAATGAGCAGTTCTTC
TRBV5-1	NA	NA	TRBJ2-2	CASSSYGDGELFF	TGCGCCAGCAGCAGTTACGGGGACGGGGAGCTGTTTTTT
TRBV3-1	NA	NA	TRBJ1-1	CASSQARQASRTEAFF	TGTGCCAGCAGCCAAGCTAGACAGGCTTCGAGGACTGAAGCTTTCTTT
TRBV12-3/TRBV12-4	NA	many	TRBJ1-5	CASSLGSNQPQHF	TGTGCCAGCAGTTTAGGTAGCAATCAGCCCCAGCATTTT
TRBV5-1	NA	NA	TRBJ2-6	CASSLQPRDTQHGANVLTF	TGCGCCAGCAGCTTGCAACCGAGGGACACACAACATGGGGCCAACGTCCTGACTTTC